The rows below give T cell receptor beta chains drawn from one sample of a study of identical twins. One entry per CDR3 protein results from TCRdb running MiXCR on the 5' RACE reads. The sample shows 260,000 or so distinct CDR3 sequences, approximately 8% of them seen only once. This same sample was also taken into another study, of yellow fever vaccine responses in identical twins.

The sample was CD8+ T cells sorted from blood. All receptors derive from a young woman in good health. CDR3s include the opening cysteine and the closing phenylalanine or tryptophan. The D gene is left open where the match is weak. Clone sizes are given selectively: once, few, many, or a class where the clone is expanded.

cdr3_aa cdr3_nt d_call v_call clone_size j_call
CSARGPIQVYEQYF TGCAGTGCTAGGGGCCCCATACAGGTATACGAGCAGTACTTC . TRBV20-1 . TRBJ2-7
CASSYSGGGNEQFF TGCGCCAGCAGCTATAGCGGGGGGGGCAATGAGCAGTTCTTC TRBD2 TRBV5-1 . TRBJ2-1
CASSPRSTSGPNEQFF TGTGCCAGCTCACCGAGGTCGACTAGCGGCCCCAATGAGCAGTTCTTC TRBD2 TRBV18 many TRBJ2-1
CASSVATAYEQYF TGTGCCAGCAGCGTAGCGACAGCCTACGAGCAGTACTTC . TRBV9 many TRBJ2-7
CASSLAGLEEVRSTDTQYF TGCGCCAGCAGCTTGGCCGGGTTGGAGGAAGTAAGGAGCACAGATACGCAGTATTTT . TRBV5-1 . TRBJ2-3
CASSPGLARNEQFF TGTGCCAGCAGCCCCGGACTAGCGCGCAATGAGCAGTTCTTC TRBD2 TRBV6-1 . TRBJ2-1
CASSSPGGRTDTQYF TGTGCCAGCAGCTCACCAGGGGGCCGAACAGATACGCAGTATTTT TRBD1 TRBV7-9 . TRBJ2-3
CASSLSSGEYNEQFF TGTGCCAGCAGTTTAAGTTCGGGAGAGTACAATGAGCAGTTCTTC . TRBV27 once TRBJ2-1
CASSLLLAVGYEQYF TGTGCCAGCAGTTTATTGCTAGCGGTAGGTTACGAGCAGTACTTC TRBD2 TRBV28 many TRBJ2-7
CASSLSGEQETQYF TGTGCCAGTAGTCTGTCCGGAGAGCAAGAGACCCAGTACTTC . TRBV6-2/TRBV6-3 . TRBJ2-5
CASSLAPWYEQYF TGTGCCAGCAGCTTAGCGCCCTGGTACGAGCAGTACTTC . TRBV7-6 few TRBJ2-7
CATRTDNEQFF TGTGCCACCAGGACTGACAATGAGCAGTTCTTC . TRBV24-1 many TRBJ2-1
CASSGPSGRADNEQFF TGTGCCAGCAGCGGACCAAGCGGGAGAGCAGACAATGAGCAGTTCTTC TRBD2 TRBV2 . TRBJ2-1
CASSSGAPWNTEAFF TGTGCCAGCAGTTCCGGGGCTCCCTGGAACACTGAAGCTTTCTTT . TRBV12-3/TRBV12-4 . TRBJ1-1
CASSPVVGANSPLHF TGTGCCAGCAGCCCCGTTGTGGGGGCGAATTCACCCCTCCACTTT . TRBV28 few TRBJ1-6
CASRHRGGGMNTEAFF TGTGCCAGCAGACATAGGGGGGGCGGTATGAACACTGAAGCTTTCTTT . TRBV7-9 . TRBJ1-1
CASSLTGLAPGELFF TGTGCCAGCAGCCTCACGGGACTAGCTCCCGGGGAGCTGTTTTTT TRBD2 TRBV3-1 many TRBJ2-2
CASRPGLLTGELFF TGTGCCAGCAGGCCGGGACTACTGACCGGGGAGCTGTTTTTT TRBD2 TRBV27 . TRBJ2-2